The 25 T cell receptor beta chains in this list originate from one sample, sequenced in a study of spatial heterogeneity in lung cancer. Time point: sample taken at primary tumor resection. The study sequenced unsorted whole RNA from tumor, nontumor lung or frozen PBMC. TCRdb reprocessed the 5' RACE reads with MiXCR, giving one entry per CDR3 protein. The table lists tens of thousands of distinct CDR3 sequences, roughly 12% of them singletons. The starting material was PBMCs, obtained at surgery. These receptor sequences come from a male donor with early-stage non-small cell lung cancer.

This chain uses TRBV13 with TRBJ2-3; 8 bases match TRBD2. The CDR3 length is 14 residues. Germline loops: CDR1 PRHDT, CDR2 FYEKMQ (reference sequence). The V and J ends lost 4 bases and 9 bases, in that order; junction bases with no gene match: 9. The chain's CDR3 is CASSSGLATETQYF. CDR3 bases: TGTGCCAGCAGCTCCGGACTAGCCACCGAGACGCAGTATTTT. Supplemented by reference TRBV13 and TRBJ2-3, the full variable domain reads AAGVIQSPRHLIKEKRETATLKCYPIPRHDTVYWYQQGPGQDPQFLISFYEKMQSDKGSIPDRFSAQQFSDYHSELNMSSLELGDSALYFCASSSGLATETQYFGPGTRLTVL.

V gene TRBV27 combines with J gene TRBJ1-3; 7 bases fit TRBD1. The CDR3 is made up of 17 amino acids. V lost 6 bases and J lost 0; bases outside the gene matches: 11. The germline gives CDR1 MNHEY, CDR2 SMNVEV (reference sequence). Here the CDR3 DNA reads TGTGCCAGCAGGGGGGACAGCTCGTCCCACTCTGGAAACACCATATATTTT. Residues: CASRGDSSSHSGNTIYF.

This clonotype occurred many times. The gene calls are TRBV28 and TRBJ2-2; the D is unclear. V was pared by 6 bases and J by 4 bases, with 6 bases between. The CDR3 is made up of 12 amino acids. Germline values: CDR1 MDHEN, CDR2 SYDVKM. The CDR3 loop is CASRSPTGELFF. CDR3 nucleotide sequence: TGTGCCAGCAGGTCTCCCACCGGGGAGCTGTTTTTT.

The rearrangement joins TRBV3-1 to TRBJ2-7; D unclear. V dropped 1 base and J dropped 3 bases, with 7 bases sitting between them. The CDR3 is 13 residues long. Germline V lookup: CDR1 LGHDT, CDR2 YNNKEL (reference sequence). For the CDR3, the DNA is TGTGCCAGCAGCCAAGGGACCCTCTACGAGCAGTACTTC. Amino acid sequence: CASSQGTLYEQYF.

This sequence joins TRBV5-1 and TRBJ2-7, with TRBD1 matching over 7 bases. This CDR3 comprises 12 residues. V was pared by 2 bases and J by 6 bases, with 2 bases of the junction left unmatched. CDR1 and CDR2 from the germline V gene are SGHRS and YFSETQ. The CDR3 loop is CASSLTGAEQYF. In DNA form, the CDR3 reads TGCGCCAGCAGCTTAACAGGGGCCGAGCAGTACTTC.

This chain joins TRBV12-3 or TRBV12-4 and TRBJ2-4; D is unresolved. V dropped 6 bases and J dropped 3 bases, with 6 bases sitting between them. The CDR3 consists of 12 residues. The CDR3 DNA reads TGTGCCAGCAGCGAATACAAAAACATTCAGTACTTC. Amino acids: CASSEYKNIQYF.

There are a few counts of this clonotype. CDR3 bases: TGCAGCGTTGAGGTCGGACTCAATCAGCCCCAGCATTTT. This sequence encodes CSVEVGLNQPQHF. This chain links TRBV29-1 with TRBJ1-5; no firm D call. V was cut by 3 bases and J by 3 bases, with 9 bases left in between. The CDR3 is 13 residues long. CDR1 and CDR2 from the germline V gene are SQVTM and ANQGSEA. The full variable domain, its missing parts supplied by reference TRBV29-1 and TRBJ1-5, is SAVISQKPSRDICQRGTSLTIQCQVDSQVTMMFWYRQQPGQSLTLIATANQGSEATYESGFVIDKFPISRPNLTFSTLTVSNMSPEDSSIYLCSVEVGLNQPQHFGDGTRLSIL.

As concerns this clonotype: The junction differs from germline at one of its ends, possibly a read error. The V gene is TRBV7-2, the J gene TRBJ1-2; no firm D call. Germline V CDR1 and CDR2: SGHTA, FQGNSA. This CDR3 is built from 13 residues. CDR3 region: CASSPSANYGCTF. CDR3 nucleotide sequence: TGTGCCAGCAGCCCGTCAGCTAACTATGGCTGCACCTTC.

This clonotype has more than one count but fewer than ten. The genes are TRBV6-5 and TRBJ2-4; the D gene is possibly TRBD2 (6 bases). CDR1 is MNHEY and CDR2 is SVGAGI in the germline V gene. CDR3 length equals 14 residues. Trimming took 6 bases from V and 9 from J, leaving 18 bases between them. The CDR3 reads CASRRNGGIAIQYF. The CDR3 nucleotides read TGTGCCAGCAGGAGAAATGGCGGGATCGCCATTCAGTACTTC.

This clonotype came up a few times. This sequence joins TRBV30 and TRBJ2-1, with D maybe TRBD2 (5 bases). With 0 bases removed from V and 8 bases from J, the gap between germline ends came to 11 bases. The germline V gene has CDR1 GTSNPN and CDR2 SVGIG (reference sequence). The length of the CDR3 is 13 residues. CDR3 residues: CAWSVRSGDEQFF. CDR3 nucleotides: TGTGCCTGGAGTGTACGTTCCGGGGATGAGCAGTTCTTC.

The rearrangement joins TRBV20-1 to TRBJ2-3; D is unresolved. V was cut by 0 bases and J by 0 bases, with 10 bases left in between. Germline-derived CDR1 and CDR2 are DFQATT and SNEGSKA (reference sequence). The CDR3 sequence is 15 residues long. The CDR3 DNA reads as TGCAGTGCTAGAGAAGAACCCATCAGCACAGATACGCAGTATTTT. This encodes CSAREEPISTDTQYF.

The chain joins TRBV11-3 to TRBJ2-3; no clear D. The length of the CDR3 is 14 residues. Trimming removed 5 bases at V and 2 bases at J, with 11 bases between. Germline V CDR1 and CDR2: SGHNT, YENEEA. CDR3 coding DNA: TGTGCCAGCAGCAACGCGTTGACCACAGATACGCAGTATTTT. This codes for CASSNALTTDTQYF. Complete variable domain (other parts from reference TRBV11-3 and TRBJ2-3): EAGVVQSPRYKIIEKKQPVAFWCNPISGHNTLYWYLQNLGQGPELLIRYENEEAVDDSQLPKDRFSAERLKGVDSTLKIQPAELGDSAVYLCASSNALTTDTQYFGPGTRLTVL.

In DNA, the CDR3 is TGTGCCAGCAGTTTATTCAGTTACAGGAAAAACACCGGGGAGCTGTTTTTT. Its protein product is CASSLFSYRKNTGELFF. V gene TRBV27 combines with J gene TRBJ2-2, with D perhaps matching TRBD1 (5 bases). V gave up 1 base and J gave up 2 bases, with 14 bases separating them. This CDR3 spans 17 amino acids. Germline V CDR1 and CDR2: MNHEY, SMNVEV (reference sequence).

This chain uses TRBV5-1 with TRBJ2-5; TRBD2 agrees at 7 bases. This CDR3 has 16 amino acids. Germline assignment: CDR1 SGHRS and CDR2 YFSETQ. With V trimmed by 4 bases and J by 5 bases, 14 bases remained unmatched. This chain's CDR3 is CASSARRGGSRETQYF. DNA of the CDR3: TGCGCCAGCAGCGCCCGGAGGGGCGGGAGCAGGGAGACCCAGTACTTC. Full variable domain (remainder filled in from reference TRBV5-1 and TRBJ2-5): KAGVTQTPRYLIKTRGQQVTLSCSPISGHRSVSWYQQTPGQGLQFLFEYFSETQRNKGNFPGRFSGRQFSNSRSEMNVSTLELGDSALYLCASSARRGGSRETQYFGPGTRLLVL.

This clonotype was detected once. Just one base apart from a much larger clone, this may be a read error. This chain connects TRBV6-5 to TRBJ2-7; perhaps D is TRBD1 or TRBD2 (6 bases each). Trimming stripped 11 bases from V and 3 bases from J, with 14 bases between. CDR1 and CDR2 (germline): MNHEY, SVGAGI. The CDR3 is 12 residues long. DNA of the CDR3: TGTGCCTCCGGGGGCGGGCACTACGAGCAGTACTTC. It translates to CASGGGHYEQYF.

A few counts support this clonotype. The chain has TRBV6-5 and TRBJ2-7; TRBD1 is a possible D gene (6 bases). V lost 6 bases, J lost 5 bases, and 17 bases lay in between. CDR1 and CDR2 from the germline V gene are MNHEY and SVGAGI. This CDR3 region has 14 residues. The CDR3 protein is CASRADRTRDEQYF. The DNA for the CDR3 is TGTGCCAGCAGGGCGGACAGAACGCGGGACGAGCAGTACTTC.

This clonotype was found a few times. V is TRBV4-2 and J is TRBJ1-1; no clear D gene. V was trimmed by 1 base and J by 4 bases, leaving 10 bases between them. Per germline, CDR1 LGHNA and CDR2 YNFKEQ. The CDR3 covers 14 residues. The CDR3 DNA is TGTGCCAGCAGCCAAGTGACCGCGGGCACTGAAGCTTTCTTT. Translation: CASSQVTAGTEAFF.

V is TRBV14 and J is TRBJ1-1; D call uncertain. Trimming removed 4 bases from V and 6 bases from J, with 9 bases in between. This CDR3 has 12 amino acids. Looked up from germline, CDR1 is SGHDN and CDR2 is FVKESK. CDR3 nucleotide sequence: TGTGCCAGCAGCCGCCTTGGGGCTGAAGCTTTCTTT. This sequence encodes CASSRLGAEAFF.

This clonotype has a handful of counts. The rearrangement joins TRBV5-1 to TRBJ1-4; D remains ambiguous. Looked up from germline, CDR1 is SGHRS and CDR2 is YFSETQ. V was clipped by 0 bases and J by 8 bases, with 8 bases between them. The length of the CDR3 is 13 residues. The CDR3 sequence is CASSLERREKLFF. CDR3 sequence (DNA): TGCGCCAGCAGCTTGGAGCGCCGGGAAAAACTGTTTTTT.

The sample holds a few counts of this clonotype. This chain links TRBV7-9 with TRBJ2-7; TRBD1 matches 7 bases. Germline-derived CDR1 and CDR2 are SEHNR and FQNEAQ (reference sequence). The V segment lost 5 bases and the J segment 5 bases; nucleotides outside the gene matches: 6. This CDR3 has 13 residues. The CDR3 region is CASSQTGVHEQYF. DNA for the CDR3: TGTGCCAGCAGCCAAACAGGGGTCCACGAGCAGTACTTC.

The chain carries TRBV30 and TRBJ1-3; 8 bases align to TRBD1. Germline CDR1 is GTSNPN and CDR2 is SVGIG (reference sequence). The CDR3 is made up of 15 amino acids. V shed 1 base, J shed 9 bases, and the junction held 11 bases outside the gene matches. CDR3 nucleotide sequence: TGTGCCTGGAGTGGAGGGACAGGCGATGGAGGCACCATATATTTT. Translated, it gives CAWSGGTGDGGTIYF.

This clonotype was counted a few times. The chain joins TRBV18 to TRBJ2-7; 7 bases agree with TRBD1. The CDR3 totals 16 residues. The trim removed 5 bases at V and 0 bases at J, leaving 10 bases unmatched. The V gene's germline CDR1 is KGHSH and CDR2 LQKENI. The CDR3 DNA reads TGTGCCAGCTCAGAGGGACAGTCGGTGGGCTCCTACGAGCAGTACTTC. Protein: CASSEGQSVGSYEQYF. Filled out from reference TRBV18 and TRBJ2-7, the complete variable domain reads NAGVMQNPRHLVRRRGQEARLRCSPMKGHSHVYWYRQLPEEGLKFMVYLQKENIIDESGMPKERFSAEFPKEGPSILRIQQVVRGDSAAYFCASSEGQSVGSYEQYFGPGTRLTVT.

The chain joins TRBV12-5 to TRBJ2-7; TRBD2 matches 9 bases. The V gene end was trimmed by 9 bases and the J gene end by 0 bases; junction bases not matched to a gene: 9. CDR3 length: 15 amino acids. Germline CDR1 LGHNT, CDR2 FRNRAP. The chain's CDR3 is CARARTSASSYEQYF. CDR3 bases: TGTGCTAGGGCCCGGACTAGCGCGAGCTCCTACGAGCAGTACTTC.

This clonotype was detected many times. The chain carries TRBV7-9 and TRBJ2-5, with unresolved D. In germline, CDR1 is SEHNR, CDR2 FQNEAQ (reference sequence). Trimming removed 1 base from V and 2 bases from J, with 11 bases in between. The CDR3 consists of 15 residues. The CDR3 sequence: CASSLVPLLQETQYF. Here the CDR3 DNA reads TGTGCCAGCAGCTTAGTTCCCCTCCTGCAAGAGACCCAGTACTTC. Looking up the rest from reference TRBV7-9 and TRBJ2-5 gives the full variable domain: DTGVSQNPRHKITKRGQNVTFRCDPISEHNRLYWYRQTLGQGPEFLTYFQNEAQLEKSRLLSDRFSAERPKGSFSTLEIQRTEQGDSAMYLCASSLVPLLQETQYFGPGTRLLVL.

The rearrangement uses TRBV9 and TRBJ2-1; the match to TRBD1 covers 11 bases. The CDR3 sequence is 14 residues long. Trimming at V came to 4 bases and at J to 9 bases, leaving 6 bases not matched to a gene. Germline V gives CDR1 SGDLS, CDR2 YYNGEE. DNA of the CDR3: TGTGCCAGCAGCCCCGGGACAGGGGGGTCTGAGCAGTTCTTC. Protein sequence: CASSPGTGGSEQFF.